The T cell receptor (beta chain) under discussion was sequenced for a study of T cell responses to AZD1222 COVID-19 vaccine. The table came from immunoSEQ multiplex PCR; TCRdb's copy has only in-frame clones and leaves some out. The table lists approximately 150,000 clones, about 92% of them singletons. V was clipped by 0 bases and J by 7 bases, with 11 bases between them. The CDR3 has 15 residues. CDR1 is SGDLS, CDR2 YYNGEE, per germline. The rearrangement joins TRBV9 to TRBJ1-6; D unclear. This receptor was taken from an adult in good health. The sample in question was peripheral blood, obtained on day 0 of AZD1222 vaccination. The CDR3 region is CASSVGPGLNSPLHF. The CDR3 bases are TGTGCCAGCAGCGTAGGGCCGGGTTTGAATTCACCCCTCCACTTT.